The 30 T cell receptor beta chains listed next were all sequenced from one sample in a study of blood T cell repertoires in COVID-19. Only in-frame clones appear in the TCRdb table, and some are missing; sequencing was by immunoSEQ multiplex PCR. The data show around 70,000 clones, about 88% seen once. Sequenced sample: peripheral blood. Source of these receptors: a human donor in a cohort sampled during active COVID-19.

This chain uses TRBV19 with TRBJ1-5; D is ambiguous. Trimming cost V 1 base and J 2 bases, with 15 bases left between them. In germline, CDR1 is LNHDA, CDR2 SQIVND (reference sequence). The CDR3 covers 17 residues. CDR3 nucleotide sequence: TGTGCCAGTAGTATAGGGGTAAGGGAGGGTGGCAATCAGCCCCAGCATTTT. Translation gives CASSIGVREGGNQPQHF.

The gene calls are TRBV15 and TRBJ2-3; 8 bases agree with TRBD2. In germline, CDR1 is LNHNV, CDR2 YYDKDF (reference sequence). The junction had 11 bases not matched to a gene; V was cut back by 5 bases and J by 10 bases. This CDR3 region has 14 residues. CDR3 DNA sequence: TGTGCCACCAGCGGACGGGAGGGTAGGTTGCCGCAGTATTTT. This translates into CATSGREGRLPQYF.

The V gene is TRBV7-9, the J gene TRBJ2-5; D possibly corresponds to TRBD2 (5 bases). Germline V gives CDR1 SEHNR, CDR2 FQNEAQ (reference sequence). V was pared by 5 bases and J by 4 bases, with 11 bases between. This CDR3 region has 13 residues. The CDR3 bases are TGTGCCAGCAGCCTAGTGGGGAGAGAGACCCAGTACTTC. Protein sequence: CASSLVGRETQYF. Supplemented by reference TRBV7-9 and TRBJ2-5, the full variable domain reads DTGVSQNPRHKITKRGQNVTFRCDPISEHNRLYWYRQTLGQGPEFLTYFQNEAQLEKSRLLSDRFSAERPKGSFSTLEIQRTEQGDSAMYLCASSLVGRETQYFGPGTRLLVL.

This clone was detected only once. This chain links TRBV5-6 with TRBJ2-7; D is unclear. The germline V and J ends were trimmed by 0 bases and 6 bases, with 13 bases remaining between them. Per the germline V gene, CDR1 is SGHDT and CDR2 is YYEEEE. The CDR3 length is 14 residues. The DNA for the CDR3 is TGTGCCAGCAGCTTGGCTCCCAACATCCTCGAGCAGTACTTC. It is translated as CASSLAPNILEQYF.

This rearrangement joins TRBV10-1 to TRBJ2-7; the D is unclear. Germline-derived CDR1 and CDR2 are WNHNN and SYGVQD (reference sequence). V was clipped by 0 bases and J by 2 bases, with 5 bases between them. CDR3 size: 13 residues. CDR3 residues: CASSESNTYEQYF. CDR3 DNA: TGCGCCAGCAGTGAGTCTAACACCTACGAGCAGTACTTC.

This chain joins TRBV30 and TRBJ2-7; no reliable D call. Germline values: CDR1 GTSNPN, CDR2 SVGIG (reference sequence). The germline V and J ends were trimmed by 3 bases and 6 bases, with 15 bases remaining between them. CDR3 length equals 13 residues. The CDR3 sequence: CAWRTRGGGEQYF. CDR3 DNA: TGTGCCTGGAGGACCCGCGGCGGTGGCGAGCAGTACTTC. Complete variable domain (other parts from reference TRBV30 and TRBJ2-7): SQTIHQWPATLVQPVGSPLSLECTVEGTSNPNLYWYRQAAGRGLQLLFYSVGIGQISSEVPQNLSASRPQDRQFILSSKKLLLSDSGFYLCAWRTRGGGEQYFGPGTRLTVT.

V usage is TRBV6-2 or TRBV6-3 and J usage is TRBJ2-1; D perhaps matches TRBD2 (6 bases). CDR3 length equals 14 residues. Deletions cut 2 bases from V and 6 bases from J, with 11 bases between. CDR1 and CDR2 from the germline V gene are MNHEY and SVGEGT. This chain's CDR3 is CASSYAGRGNEQFF. Here the CDR3 DNA reads TGTGCCAGCAGTTACGCGGGACGGGGCAATGAGCAGTTCTTC.

This clone was seen only a few times. The chain links TRBV15 to TRBJ2-5, with 9 bases identical to TRBD2. Germline V gene lookup returns CDR1 LNHNV and CDR2 YYDKDF (reference sequence). V shed 0 bases and J 5 bases; nucleotides not matched to a gene: 4. The CDR3 sequence is 15 residues long. The CDR3 spells CATSRDIAGDETQYF. The CDR3 nucleotides read TGTGCCACCAGCAGAGATATAGCGGGGGACGAGACCCAGTACTTC. The full variable domain, in which reference TRBV15 and TRBJ2-5 provide the parts outside the CDR3, is DAMVIQNPRYQVTQFGKPVTLSCSQTLNHNVMYWYQQKSSQAPKLLFHYYDKDFNNEADTPDNFQSRRPNTSFCFLDIRSPGLGDTAMYLCATSRDIAGDETQYFGPGTRLLVL.

The CDR3: CASSPPGFGNTIYF. CDR3 coding DNA: TGTGCCAGCAGCCCCCCCGGGTTTGGAAACACCATATATTTT. J is TRBJ1-3 and V is TRBV7-8; unclear D gene. The V gene's germline CDR1 is SGHVS and CDR2 FQNEAQ. The V gene lost 5 bases and the J gene lost 3 bases, with 11 bases spanning the gap. CDR3 size: 14 residues.

This chain links TRBV5-1 with TRBJ2-7, with D possibly being TRBD2 (7 bases). V dropped 0 bases and J dropped 4 bases, with 14 bases sitting between them. Looked up from germline, CDR1 is SGHRS and CDR2 is YFSETQ. The CDR3 sequence is 15 residues long. The CDR3 is CASSLGEQGGYEQYF. CDR3 DNA sequence: TGCGCCAGCAGCTTGGGGGAACAGGGAGGGTACGAGCAGTACTTC.

The chain joins TRBV11-1 to TRBJ2-5, with no clear D. Germline CDR1 SGHAT, CDR2 FQDESV (reference sequence). V was cut by 1 base and J by 0 bases, with 9 bases left in between. The CDR3 runs to 15 residues. In nucleotides, the CDR3 is TGTGCCAGCAGCTTAGGTGCAGTAAACCAAGAGACCCAGTACTTC. It codes for CASSLGAVNQETQYF.

The chain has TRBV7-2 and TRBJ2-5; possible D gene TRBD2, 5 bases. CDR1 is SGHTA and CDR2 is FQGNSA in the germline V gene. Trimming stripped 4 bases from V and 5 bases from J, with 14 bases between. The CDR3 runs to 14 residues. The CDR3 region has the DNA TGTGCCAGCAGCTCAGGACTTGTCGGGGAGACCCAGTACTTC. Amino acids: CASSSGLVGETQYF.

This chain links TRBV6-5 with TRBJ2-7; no definite D call. Germline V gene data show CDR1 as MNHEY and CDR2 as SVGAGI. V dropped 9 bases and J dropped 5 bases, with 23 bases sitting between them. The CDR3 extends over 15 amino acids. The CDR3, as DNA: TGTGCCAGTCCGAGAGCAGGTAACCCCCTGAACGAGCAGTACTTC. It encodes CASPRAGNPLNEQYF.

The CDR3 DNA reads as TGTGCCAGCAGGAGGACAGTTCAGGATGAAAAACTGTTTTTT. Translated: CASRRTVQDEKLFF. The rearrangement uses TRBV2 and TRBJ1-4, with a possible D match to TRBD1 (6 bases). CDR1 SNHLY and CDR2 FYNNEI come from the germline V gene. V dropped 6 bases and J dropped 6 bases, with 14 bases sitting between them. This CDR3 contains 14 residues.

The count of this clone is one. The chain uses TRBV6-5 and TRBJ1-5, with D perhaps matching TRBD1 (6 bases). V was cut by 7 bases and J by 6 bases, with 16 bases left in between. From germline, CDR1 is MNHEY and CDR2 SVGAGI. CDR3 length equals 14 residues. Written as DNA, the CDR3 is TGTGCCAGCACACCCAAGGACAGCTTTCAGCCCCAGCATTTT. This translates into CASTPKDSFQPQHF.

V gene TRBV4-2 combines with J gene TRBJ1-2; 8 positions match TRBD1. Trimming cost V 4 bases and J 0 bases; bases outside gene matches: 4. CDR3 length: 15 residues. Germline V gene lookup returns CDR1 LGHNA and CDR2 YNFKEQ. CDR3 in amino acids: CASSPQGAANYGYTF. The CDR3 DNA reads TGTGCCAGCAGCCCCCAGGGGGCCGCTAACTATGGCTACACCTTC.

The V call is TRBV6-2 or TRBV6-3, the J call TRBJ2-3; TRBD2 agrees at 9 bases. With V trimmed by 4 bases and J by 3 bases, 5 bases remained unmatched. The germline CDR1 and CDR2 sequences are MNHEY and SVGEGT. The CDR3 has 15 amino acids. The CDR3, as DNA: TGTGCCAGCAGTTGGTCTAGCGGGGCGACAGATACGCAGTATTTT. The encoded protein is CASSWSSGATDTQYF.

The V call is TRBV5-1, the J call TRBJ2-7, with unresolved D. CDR3 length: 13 amino acids. The V gene lost 0 bases and the J gene lost 2 bases, with 6 bases spanning the gap. The germline V gene encodes CDR1 SGHRS and CDR2 YFSETQ. The CDR3 here is CASSLVAPYEQYF. The CDR3 region has the DNA TGCGCCAGCAGCTTGGTAGCCCCCTACGAGCAGTACTTC. Looking up the rest from reference TRBV5-1 and TRBJ2-7 gives the full variable domain: KAGVTQTPRYLIKTRGQQVTLSCSPISGHRSVSWYQQTPGQGLQFLFEYFSETQRNKGNFPGRFSGRQFSNSRSEMNVSTLELGDSALYLCASSLVAPYEQYFGPGTRLTVT.

This clone was recorded once. V and J are TRBV6-5 and TRBJ2-1, with D hard to call. Germline V lookup: CDR1 MNHEY, CDR2 SVGAGI. The V and J ends lost 6 bases and 0 bases respectively, with 12 bases between them. The CDR3 has 15 residues. CDR3 nucleotide sequence: TGTGCCAGCAGCAAAAATGTAGACTCCTACAATGAGCAGTTCTTC. Residues: CASSKNVDSYNEQFF.

V usage is TRBV25-1 and J usage is TRBJ1-5; no definite D call. The CDR3 totals 12 residues. Germline CDR1 MGHDK, CDR2 SYGVNS. V lost 4 bases and J 5 bases, leaving 6 bases between the germline ends. CDR3 in DNA: TGTGCCAGCAGTGTGGAGGATCAGCCCCAGCATTTT. This sequence encodes CASSVEDQPQHF.

This clone was seen a few times. This chain connects TRBV5-4 to TRBJ1-2; possible D gene TRBD1, 5 bases. The CDR3 length is 15 residues. V was trimmed by 4 bases and J by 0 bases, leaving 13 bases between them. CDR1 is SGHNT and CDR2 is YYREEE in the germline V gene (reference sequence). The CDR3 region has the DNA TGTGCCAGCAGCCTCGACAGAGCTACTAACTATGGCTACACCTTC. Its protein product is CASSLDRATNYGYTF.

The V and J genes are TRBV5-1 and TRBJ1-1, with D possibly being TRBD1 (5 bases). This CDR3 spans 17 amino acids. Germline V CDR1 and CDR2: SGHRS, YFSETQ. Between the trimmed V and J ends, which lost 0 bases and 3 bases, there was a span of 18 bases. In DNA form, the CDR3 reads TGCGCCAGCAGCTTGGGAGCCCAGGCGGGAGGGGACACTGAAGCTTTCTTT. It is translated as CASSLGAQAGGDTEAFF.

The J gene is TRBJ2-5, the V gene TRBV18, with TRBD1 identical over 7 bases. The CDR3 consists of 14 residues. Germline values: CDR1 KGHSH, CDR2 LQKENI. V gave up 5 bases and J gave up 5 bases; unmatched junction bases: 8. Here the CDR3 DNA reads TGTGCCAGCTCAGCGAGGGACAGAAAGGAGACCCAGTACTTC. This sequence encodes CASSARDRKETQYF.

This clone was observed once. The genes are TRBV24-1 and TRBJ2-3, with 9 bases fitting TRBD1. V dropped 4 bases and J dropped 5; count of bases not matched to a gene: 6. There are 15 residues in the CDR3. CDR1 and CDR2 from the germline V gene are KGHDR and SFDVKD. This chain's CDR3 is CATSDPSDRGDTQYF. CDR3 nucleotide sequence: TGTGCCACCAGTGACCCCTCGGACAGGGGAGATACGCAGTATTTT.

This clone occurred once. The chain joins TRBV19 to TRBJ1-6; no reliable D call. Germline assignment: CDR1 LNHDA and CDR2 SQIVND (reference sequence). The CDR3 is made up of 16 amino acids. The ends were cut back, 5 bases at V and 7 bases at J, with 18 bases in the middle. In DNA, the CDR3 is TGTGCCAGTAGTCCACCCCCAACGGAGAGGAATTCACCCCTCCACTTT. It translates to CASSPPPTERNSPLHF.

This clone was observed once. The gene calls are TRBV6-5 and TRBJ2-1; TRBD2 matches 8 bases. The ends lost 6 bases at V and 7 bases at J; junction bases unmatched: 2. Germline CDR1 and CDR2: MNHEY and SVGAGI. The CDR3 is made up of 12 amino acids. The CDR3 sequence is CASSRGGNEQFF. The CDR3, as DNA: TGTGCCAGCAGCCGCGGGGGGAATGAGCAGTTCTTC.

The chain uses TRBV6-4 and TRBJ2-1; 14 nucleotides agree with TRBD2. The CDR3 contains 16 residues. Per the germline V gene, CDR1 is MRHNA and CDR2 is SNTAGT. The V and J ends lost 5 bases and 5 bases, in that order; junction bases with no gene match: 5. For the CDR3, the DNA is TGTGCCAGCAGTTCGACTAGCGGGGGGGCAAACAATGAGCAGTTCTTC. The encoded protein is CASSSTSGGANNEQFF.

This clone was detected only a few times. The chain links TRBV7-9 to TRBJ1-6; TRBD1 agrees at 12 bases. CDR1 SEHNR and CDR2 FQNEAQ come from the germline V gene (reference sequence). There are 17 residues in the CDR3. Trimming cost V 5 bases and J 14 bases; bases outside gene matches: 16. Here the CDR3 DNA reads TGTGCCAGCAGCCCCTCGGGTGGGGGACAGGGGGCATTTACCCTCCACTTT. It is translated as CASSPSGGGQGAFTLHF.

The chain links TRBV3-1 (or the pseudogene TRBV3-2) to TRBJ2-1, with 7 bases aligning to TRBD1. V was pared by 1 base and J by 9 bases, with 12 bases of the junction left unmatched. CDR3 length: 16 residues. Germline CDR1 and CDR2: LGHDT and YNNKEL (reference sequence). This chain's CDR3 is CASSQGSPGGSGEQFF. CDR3 nucleotides: TGTGCCAGCAGCCAAGGTAGCCCAGGGGGTTCGGGTGAGCAGTTCTTC.

CDR3 region: CASSFSPGGNTGELFF. The CDR3 bases are TGTGCCAGCAGCTTCTCTCCCGGCGGGAACACCGGGGAGCTGTTTTTT. The chain has TRBV5-4 and TRBJ2-2, with no clear D. CDR1 is SGHNT, CDR2 YYREEE, per germline (reference sequence). V was shortened by 2 bases and J by 1 base, with 12 bases between the two germline ends. This CDR3 contains 16 residues.